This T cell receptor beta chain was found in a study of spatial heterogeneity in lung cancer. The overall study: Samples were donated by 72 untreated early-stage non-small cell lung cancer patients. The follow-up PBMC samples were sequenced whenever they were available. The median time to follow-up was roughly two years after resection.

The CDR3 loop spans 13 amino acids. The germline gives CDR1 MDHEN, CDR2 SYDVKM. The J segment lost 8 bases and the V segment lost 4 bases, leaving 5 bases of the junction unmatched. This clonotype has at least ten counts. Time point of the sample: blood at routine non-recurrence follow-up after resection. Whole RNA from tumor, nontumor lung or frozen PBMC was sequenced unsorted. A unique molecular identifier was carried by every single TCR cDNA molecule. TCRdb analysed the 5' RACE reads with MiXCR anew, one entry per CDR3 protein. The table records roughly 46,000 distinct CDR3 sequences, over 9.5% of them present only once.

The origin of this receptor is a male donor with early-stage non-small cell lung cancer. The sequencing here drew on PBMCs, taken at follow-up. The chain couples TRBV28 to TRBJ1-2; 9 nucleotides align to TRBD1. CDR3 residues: CASSWGQGHGYTF. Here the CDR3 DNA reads TGTGCCAGCAGTTGGGGACAGGGTCACGGCTACACCTTC.